The rows below give T cell receptor beta chains drawn from one sample of a study of blood T cell repertoires in COVID-19. Sequenced by immunoSEQ multiplex PCR; TCRdb stores in-frame clones only, minus some. Of roughly 250,000 clones in the sample, more than 75% were seen once. The specimen sequenced was peripheral blood. The receptors derive from a woman aged 60 to 75 with active or convalescent COVID-19. Both conserved end residues are part of each CDR3. A D gene is named only where the DNA matches it firmly. Size is stated for part of the rows, as once, few or many counts, or as a class when the clone is expanded.

>NA|TRBJ2-7|TRBV2|15|TRBD1
TGTGCCAGCACCCGAGGGACAGACCTTTCCTACGAGCAGTACTTC
CASTRGTDLSYEQYF
>NA|TRBJ2-5|TRBV21-1|16|NA
TGTGCCAGCAGCAAAGCAGACAGGGGTTGCCAAGAGACCCAGTACTTC
CASSKADRGCQETQYF
>NA|TRBJ1-1|TRBV19|13|NA
TGTGCCAGTAGCCCCACAGGGACCACTGAAGCTTTCTTT
CASSPTGTTEAFF
>NA|TRBJ1-2|TRBV7-9|16|NA
TGTGCCAGCAGCTTAGCGCGAGGCAGGGCCCACTATGGCTACACCTTC
CASSLARGRAHYGYTF
>few|TRBJ2-3|TRBV7-9|13|NA
TGTGCCAGCAGCTCGGGGGGCACAGATACGCAGTATTTT
CASSSGGTDTQYF
>NA|TRBJ2-7|TRBV7-9|16|NA
TGTGCCAGCAGCTTAGGGGGCCGGGGGGCTTTATACGAGCAGTACTTC
CASSLGGRGALYEQYF
>NA|TRBJ1-1|TRBV7-2|14|NA
TGTGCCAGCAGCTCCATGGCCTCTCGCACTGAAGCTTTCTTT
CASSSMASRTEAFF
>NA|TRBJ1-2|TRBV6-5|12|TRBD1
TGTGCCAGCTTATACAGGGGGCGCGGCTACACCTTC
CASLYRGRGYTF
>NA|TRBJ2-3|TRBV4-1|17|TRBD2
TGCGCCAGCAGCCGCCCACTAGCGGGGGGATTCACAGATACGCAGTATTTT
CASSRPLAGGFTDTQYF
>NA|TRBJ2-3|TRBV2|14|NA
TGTGCCAGCAGTGGGACAGTGAGCACAGATACGCAGTATTTT
CASSGTVSTDTQYF